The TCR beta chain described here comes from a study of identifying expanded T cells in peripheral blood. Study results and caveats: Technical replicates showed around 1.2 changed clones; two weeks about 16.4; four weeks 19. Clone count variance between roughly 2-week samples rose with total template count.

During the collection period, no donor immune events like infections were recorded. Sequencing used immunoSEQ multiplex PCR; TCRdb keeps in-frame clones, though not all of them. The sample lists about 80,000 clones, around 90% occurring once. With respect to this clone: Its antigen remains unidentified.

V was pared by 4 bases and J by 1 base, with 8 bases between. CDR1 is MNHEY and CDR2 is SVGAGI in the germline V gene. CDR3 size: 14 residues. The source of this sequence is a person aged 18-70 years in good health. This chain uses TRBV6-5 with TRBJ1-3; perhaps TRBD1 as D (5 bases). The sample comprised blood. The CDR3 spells CASSWGVSGNTIYF. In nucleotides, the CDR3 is TGTGCCAGCAGTTGGGGGGTATCTGGAAACACCATATATTTT.